This TCR beta chain was observed in a study of blood T cell repertoires in COVID-19. About the research overall: Acute and convalescent COVID-19 samples came from the United States, Italy and Spain. T cells, B-cell-depleted T cells, or PBMCs supplied cDNA or gDNA.

Per the authors' pipeline: Reference gene primer amplification in the assay estimated nucleated cell counts. Repertoires were generated with immunoSEQ multiplex PCR, while TCRdb's copy carries only in-frame clones and drops some. V and J calls and clone size come straight from that table; D and trimming were deduced from the DNA. Of about 92,000 clones listed, 75% to 90% are singletons. This TCR derives from a woman in her seventies with acute or convalescent COVID-19. The sample comprised peripheral blood.

CDR3 DNA: TGTGCCGAAAATCACCGGGACAAAACTTACGAGCAGTACTTC. Translated: CAENHRDKTYEQYF. This chain links TRBV19 with TRBJ2-7; tentative D call: TRBD1 (6 bases). The CDR3 loop spans 14 amino acids. V lost 11 bases and J 4 bases, leaving 21 bases between the germline ends. The germline V gene has CDR1 LNHDA and CDR2 SQIVND (reference sequence).